The rows below give T cell receptor beta chains drawn from one sample of a study of blood T cell repertoires in COVID-19. Here immunoSEQ multiplex PCR was the method, and the copy in TCRdb shows in-frame clones only, minus some. The sample has more than 450,000 clones; about 85% are singletons. Sequencing was performed on PBMCs or T cells enriched from blood (not recorded which). Receptors originate from a woman aged 18 to 35 who had recovered from COVID-19. Both conserved end residues are part of each CDR3. A D gene is named only where the DNA matches it firmly. Some rows mark clone size as missing; the rest say once, few, many or name a class of expanded clone.

j_gene	v_gene	abundance	d_gene	CDR3aa	CDR3nt
TRBJ2-1	TRBV11-3	-	TRBD2	CASSLMGGREEQFF	TGTGCCAGCAGCTTAATGGGGGGGAGAGAGGAGCAGTTCTTC
TRBJ1-2	TRBV5-1	-	TRBD1	CASSLVGTDGYTF	TGCGCCAGCAGCTTGGTCGGGACAGATGGCTACACCTTC
TRBJ1-6	TRBV11-2	-	-	CASTQTVRGDSPLHF	TGTGCCAGCACCCAGACGGTACGGGGTGATTCACCCCTCCACTTT
TRBJ2-7	TRBV3-1/TRBV3-2	-	-	CASSPQGVLYEQYF	TGTGCCAGCAGCCCTCAAGGGGTGCTCTACGAGCAGTACTTC
TRBJ2-5	TRBV11-2	-	-	CASTSNLDSQETQYF	TGTGCCAGCACCTCAAACCTGGACTCGCAGGAGACCCAGTACTTC
TRBJ1-6	TRBV5-1	-	-	CASSRDSYNSPLHF	TGCGCCAGCAGCCGGGACTCTTATAATTCACCCCTCCACTTT
TRBJ2-5	TRBV6-4	-	-	CASRPNAGETQYF	TGTGCCAGCAGACCGAATGCGGGAGAGACCCAGTACTTC
TRBJ1-1	TRBV27	few	-	CASSLNRGANTEAFF	TGTGCCAGCAGTTTAAATCGGGGAGCGAACACTGAAGCTTTCTTT
TRBJ2-7	TRBV12-5	-	TRBD1	CASGLPDREGYEQYF	TGTGCTAGTGGCCTCCCCGACAGGGAAGGCTACGAGCAGTACTTC
TRBJ2-6	TRBV24-1	once	-	CATSGSGANVLTF	TGTGCCACCAGTGGGAGCGGGGCCAACGTCCTGACTTTC
TRBJ2-2	TRBV21-1	-	-	CASSKERTGLLGELFF	TGTGCCAGCAGCAAAGAAAGGACAGGCTTGCTTGGGGAGCTGTTTTTT